One sample yielded the 21 T cell receptor beta chains listed below, sequenced in a study of T cells in Graves' hyperthyroidism and ophthalmopathy. It was RNA transcripts that yielded the amplified TCR beta CDR3 regions. The HTBI primer set was used in a first-round RT-PCR of the TCR CDR3. TCRdb re-called the multiplex PCR reads with MiXCR, one entry per CDR3 protein. Of a few hundred thousand distinct CDR3 sequences in the sample, less than 20% were seen once. The specimen was blood. The receptors stem from a man aged 18 to 29 with Graves' ophthalmopathy.

This clonotype was detected many times. The J gene is TRBJ2-3, the V gene TRBV18; D is possibly TRBD1 or TRBD2 (5 bases each). Trimming took off 3 bases at V and 0 bases at J, with 10 bases between the two ends. Germline-derived CDR1 and CDR2 are KGHSH and LQKENI. The CDR3 totals 15 residues. The CDR3 DNA reads as TGTGCCAGCTCACCTCGGGACGGAAGCACAGATACGCAGTATTTT. Its protein product is CASSPRDGSTDTQYF.

This clonotype was counted ten times or more. This CDR3 reads CASKHENYEQYF. CDR3 nucleotide sequence: TGTGCCAGCAAGCACGAAAACTACGAGCAGTACTTC. V and J are TRBV2 and TRBJ2-7, with D hard to call. Trimming left V 7 bases short and J 3 bases short, with 10 bases between. Per the germline V gene, CDR1 is SNHLY and CDR2 is FYNNEI. The CDR3 covers 12 residues.

V gene TRBV7-2 combines with J gene TRBJ1-3; 8 nucleotides align to TRBD1. V shed 3 bases and J 2 bases; nucleotides not matched to a gene: 6. The CDR3 loop spans 16 amino acids. Germline CDR1 SGHTA, CDR2 FQGNSA. CDR3 sequence reads: CASSFNSGGTGNTIYF. CDR3 bases: TGTGCCAGCAGCTTTAACTCAGGGGGCACTGGAAACACCATATATTTT.

This clonotype was seen ten or more times. The rearrangement uses TRBV5-1 and TRBJ2-3, with D perhaps being TRBD1 or TRBD2 (5 bases each). There are 15 residues in the CDR3. V was pared by 4 bases and J by 3 bases, with 15 bases between. Per the germline V gene, CDR1 is SGHRS and CDR2 is YFSETQ. For the CDR3, the DNA is TGCGCCAGCAGCACCTGGGACGGACGAACAGATACGCAGTATTTT. Its protein product is CASSTWDGRTDTQYF.

In its sample, this clonotype was seen many times. J is TRBJ1-1 and V is TRBV28; 7 nucleotides agree with TRBD1. V was clipped by 5 bases and J by 5 bases; unmatched bases: 2. This CDR3 spans 12 amino acids. The V gene's germline CDR1 is MDHEN and CDR2 SYDVKM. The CDR3 sequence is CASSTTGTEAFF. CDR3 in DNA: TGTGCCAGCAGTACGACAGGGACTGAAGCTTTCTTT. Using reference TRBV28 and TRBJ1-1 for the parts outside the CDR3, the full variable domain is DVKVTQSSRYLVKRTGEKVFLECVQDMDHENMFWYRQDPGLGLRLIYFSYDVKMKEKGDIPEGYSVSREKKERFSLILESASTNQTSMYLCASSTTGTEAFFGQGTRLTVV.

This clonotype was detected many times. The chain recombines TRBV7-9 with TRBJ2-7; weak D call: TRBD1 (6 bases). Germline lookup yields CDR1 SEHNR and CDR2 FQNEAQ (reference sequence). V lost 4 bases, J lost 5 bases, and 9 bases lay in between. This CDR3 has 12 amino acids. CDR3: CASSSSGDEQYF. The CDR3 DNA follows: TGTGCCAGCAGCTCATCAGGGGACGAGCAGTACTTC.

In its sample, this clonotype was seen a few times. This sequence joins TRBV24-1 and TRBJ2-3; D assignment may be TRBD1 or TRBD2 (5 bases each). The CDR3 contains 16 residues. V was pared by 5 bases and J by 0 bases, with 14 bases between. Germline V gene lookup returns CDR1 KGHDR and CDR2 SFDVKD. CDR3 sequence (DNA): TGTGCCACCAGTGCTCCAGGGAGTCCGAGCACAGATACGCAGTATTTT. It encodes CATSAPGSPSTDTQYF.

This clonotype occurred a few times. The chain joins TRBV5-1 to TRBJ2-3, with 10 bases that match TRBD2. The CDR3 loop spans 16 amino acids. CDR1 is SGHRS, CDR2 YFSETQ, per germline. Trimming at V came to 4 bases and at J to 2 bases, leaving 7 bases not matched to a gene. The DNA of the CDR3 is TGCGCCAGCAGCGAACTAGCGGGGACCTTCACAGATACGCAGTATTTT. Protein sequence: CASSELAGTFTDTQYF.

This clonotype has just a few counts. The chain couples TRBV12-3 or TRBV12-4 to TRBJ2-2, with TRBD2 as a possible D gene (5 bases). The V and J ends lost 3 bases and 3 bases respectively, with 14 bases between them. The CDR3 has 16 amino acids. In nucleotides, the CDR3 is TGTGCCAGCAGTTTTGGACTCACCCTACACACCGGGGAGCTGTTTTTT. This encodes CASSFGLTLHTGELFF.

Only a few counts were recorded for this clonotype. The chain joins TRBV28 to TRBJ2-2; D is perhaps TRBD1 or TRBD2 (6 bases each). Germline CDR1 is MDHEN and CDR2 is SYDVKM. There are 15 residues in the CDR3. Trimming took off 3 bases at V and 3 bases at J, with 11 bases between the two ends. Here the CDR3 DNA reads TGTGCCAGCAGTTTTTGGGGGGCCCACACCGGGGAGCTGTTTTTT. Translation: CASSFWGAHTGELFF.

This clonotype was detected ten times or more. The genes are TRBV7-9 and TRBJ1-1; maybe TRBD1 (5 bases). This CDR3 is built from 17 residues. Trimming took off 6 bases at V and 0 bases at J, with 20 bases between the two ends. CDR1 and CDR2 from the germline V gene are SEHNR and FQNEAQ (reference sequence). The CDR3 nucleotides read TGTGCCAGCAGTTTCTCTCGCCCCGGGGGTATGAACACTGAAGCTTTCTTT. Translating gives CASSFSRPGGMNTEAFF. The full variable domain, rest sourced from reference TRBV7-9 and TRBJ1-1, is DTGVSQNPRHKITKRGQNVTFRCDPISEHNRLYWYRQTLGQGPEFLTYFQNEAQLEKSRLLSDRFSAERPKGSFSTLEIQRTEQGDSAMYLCASSFSRPGGMNTEAFFGQGTRLTVV.

This clonotype appeared many times. The J gene is TRBJ1-6, the V gene TRBV2; 7 positions match TRBD1. The CDR3 runs to 13 residues. The germline V gene has CDR1 SNHLY and CDR2 FYNNEI. The ends lost 6 bases at V and 10 bases at J; junction bases unmatched: 6. DNA for the CDR3: TGTGCCAGCAGAGCAGGGGGGCTCTCACCCCTCCACTTT. Its protein is CASRAGGLSPLHF.

This clonotype was observed at least ten times. V usage is TRBV2 and J usage is TRBJ2-1; D is unresolved. This CDR3 comprises 15 residues. CDR1 and CDR2 from the germline V gene are SNHLY and FYNNEI. The V gene lost 5 bases and the J gene lost 7 bases, with 18 bases spanning the gap. Here the CDR3 DNA reads TGTGCCAGCAGTTTAAGGGCGTTCCCCCGGAATGAGCAGTTCTTC. It codes for CASSLRAFPRNEQFF. The full variable domain, with the rest looked up from reference TRBV2 and TRBJ2-1, is EPEVTQTPSHQVTQMGQEVILRCVPISNHLYFYWYRQILGQKVEFLVSFYNNEISEKSEIFDDQFSVERPDGSNFTLKIRSTKLEDSAMYFCASSLRAFPRNEQFFGPGTRLTVL.

V usage is TRBV12-3 or TRBV12-4 and J usage is TRBJ2-7; tentative D call: TRBD2 (6 bases). CDR3 length equals 19 residues. The V end was cut by 0 bases, the J end by 3 bases, with 24 bases between. CDR3 in amino acids: CASSLALGGVGEHNYEQYF. The CDR3 DNA is TGTGCCAGCAGTTTAGCGCTGGGCGGGGTGGGGGAGCATAACTACGAGCAGTACTTC.

Here the CDR3 reads CASSLGTSGTEQFF. CDR3 DNA: TGTGCCAGCAGCCTCGGGACTAGCGGAACTGAGCAGTTCTTC. The chain has TRBV7-9 and TRBJ2-1; 11 bases match TRBD2. V shed 5 bases and J 9 bases; nucleotides not matched to a gene: 6. Germline assignment: CDR1 SEHNR and CDR2 FQNEAQ (reference sequence). The CDR3 is made up of 14 amino acids. The variable domain in full, with the rest retrieved from reference TRBV7-9 and TRBJ2-1, is DTGVSQNPRHKITKRGQNVTFRCDPISEHNRLYWYRQTLGQGPEFLTYFQNEAQLEKSRLLSDRFSAERPKGSFSTLEIQRTEQGDSAMYLCASSLGTSGTEQFFGPGTRLTVL.

V gene TRBV11-2 combines with J gene TRBJ2-7; TRBD2 agrees at 10 bases. Germline CDR1 is SGHAT and CDR2 is FQNNGV. This CDR3 spans 16 amino acids. Trimming took 1 base from V and 3 from J; bases not matched to a gene: 6. This chain's CDR3 is CASSLVRASGGYEQYF. CDR3 coding DNA: TGTGCCAGCAGCTTAGTTCGGGCTAGCGGGGGCTACGAGCAGTACTTC.

V usage is TRBV20-1 and J usage is TRBJ2-3; D is possibly TRBD1 (6 bases). The CDR3 contains 13 residues. With 6 bases removed from V and 2 bases from J, the gap between germline ends came to 12 bases. Germline lookup yields CDR1 DFQATT and CDR2 SNEGSKA (reference sequence). CDR3 sequence: CSAETGNTDTQYF. The CDR3 DNA sequence: TGCAGTGCAGAAACAGGGAACACAGATACGCAGTATTTT.

The chain joins TRBV5-4 to TRBJ1-2, with D unresolved. The CDR3 is 13 residues long. Germline V gene data show CDR1 as SGHNT and CDR2 as YYREEE (reference sequence). Trimming took 2 bases from V and 4 from J, leaving 9 bases between them. The CDR3 DNA is TGTGCCAGCAGCTTTGACGGGCGCTATGGCTACACCTTC. Amino acid sequence: CASSFDGRYGYTF.

This clonotype was detected ten times or more. This chain's CDR3 is CASSPSIAGGGAGELFF. CDR3 in DNA: TGCGCCAGCAGCCCGAGCATAGCGGGAGGCGGGGCCGGGGAGCTGTTTTTT. The chain employs TRBV5-1 and TRBJ2-2; 10 bases match TRBD2. Germline V gene lookup returns CDR1 SGHRS and CDR2 YFSETQ. The CDR3 is made up of 17 amino acids. The trim removed 4 bases at V and 6 bases at J, leaving 12 bases unmatched. The entire variable domain, with the rest obtained from reference TRBV5-1 and TRBJ2-2, is as follows: KAGVTQTPRYLIKTRGQQVTLSCSPISGHRSVSWYQQTPGQGLQFLFEYFSETQRNKGNFPGRFSGRQFSNSRSEMNVSTLELGDSALYLCASSPSIAGGGAGELFFGEGSRLTVL.

In its sample, this clonotype was seen many times. The rearrangement uses TRBV6-5 and TRBJ1-1, with 9 bases fitting TRBD1. Per the germline V gene, CDR1 is MNHEY and CDR2 is SVGAGI. CDR3 length: 15 residues. The V gene end was trimmed by 5 bases and the J gene end by 5 bases; junction bases not matched to a gene: 9. CDR3 amino acids: CASSTRTGGWTEAFF. The CDR3 bases are TGTGCCAGCAGTACTCGTACAGGGGGCTGGACTGAAGCTTTCTTT.

The rearrangement joins TRBV4-1 to TRBJ2-2; TRBD1 might be the D (6 bases). Germline loops: CDR1 MGHRA, CDR2 YSYEKL. There are 16 residues in the CDR3. The germline V and J ends were trimmed by 3 bases and 7 bases, with 18 bases remaining between them. The CDR3 reads CASSHVRSGVLGELFF. CDR3 DNA: TGCGCCAGCAGCCATGTTCGGTCAGGGGTCCTCGGGGAGCTGTTTTTT.